What follows are 30 T cell receptor beta chains derived from one specimen sequenced in a study of human T cells and chemical hapten exposure. The time point denotes: patch test 2, 6 weeks after DPC sensitization. Stated treatment: therapeutic diphenylcyclopropenone sensitization with weekly scalp DPC. TCRdb passed the RACE reads through MiXCR, listing each CDR3 protein once. Among some 80,000 distinct CDR3 sequences, approximately 10% were seen once, and the ten largest hold under 2.5%. Sequences were derived from whole blood, sampled in connection with sensitization to the hapten diphenylcyclopropenone (DPC). These receptors originate from a woman in her thirties with alopecia areata. Some clones in this sample may be carry-over from other donors' samples.

This clonotype was picked up many times. The chain recombines TRBV7-2 with TRBJ2-6, with D possibly TRBD1 on 5 matching bases. Trimming removed 3 bases at V and 2 bases at J, with 11 bases between. This CDR3 contains 16 residues. Germline-derived CDR1 and CDR2 are SGHTA and FQGNSA. The CDR3 loop is CASSFRREAGANVLTF. Written as DNA, the CDR3 is TGTGCCAGCAGCTTCCGCAGGGAAGCTGGGGCCAACGTCCTGACTTTC.

A few counts support this clonotype. The gene calls are TRBV29-1 and TRBJ2-7; TRBD1 matches at 10 bases. The trim removed 7 bases at V and 6 bases at J, leaving 9 bases unmatched. Germline CDR1 is SQVTM and CDR2 is ANQGSEA. The CDR3 has 13 residues. CDR3 nucleotide sequence: TGCAGCGGGATCGGGACAGGGGCGGGCGAGCAGTACTTC. It yields the protein CSGIGTGAGEQYF.

This clonotype was counted many times. The chain uses TRBV7-2 and TRBJ2-7; D is possibly TRBD1 (5 bases). The CDR3 contains 12 residues. Looked up from germline, CDR1 is SGHTA and CDR2 is FQGNSA. V was clipped by 5 bases and J by 6 bases, with 11 bases between them. CDR3 sequence: CASSPDSAEQYF. The CDR3 coding sequence is TGTGCCAGCAGCCCAGACAGCGCCGAGCAGTACTTC.

This clonotype was counted ten times or more. J is TRBJ2-5 and V is TRBV20-1; perhaps TRBD1 as D (6 bases). CDR3 size: 14 residues. V was pared by 6 bases and J by 4 bases, with 18 bases between. The germline gives CDR1 DFQATT, CDR2 SNEGSKA (reference sequence). CDR3 DNA: TGCAGTGCCGAACCCTCGGCAGGGGCAGAGACCCAGTACTTC. Translated: CSAEPSAGAETQYF.

The V call is TRBV28, the J call TRBJ2-3; a weak D match, TRBD2 (5 bases). The CDR3 consists of 17 residues. The V end was cut by 2 bases, the J end by 2 bases, with 17 bases between. Germline loops: CDR1 MDHEN, CDR2 SYDVKM. This CDR3 reads CASSLRSGSRATDTQYF. The CDR3 DNA reads TGTGCCAGCAGTTTACGGTCGGGGTCGCGCGCCACAGATACGCAGTATTTT.

Many counts were recorded for this clonotype. The rearrangement uses TRBV15 and TRBJ1-1; 10 bases agree with TRBD1. CDR3 length: 16 amino acids. The germline gives CDR1 LNHNV, CDR2 YYDKDF (reference sequence). V lost 1 base and J lost 1; bases outside the gene matches: 3. CDR3 residues: CATSRAWDRGNTEAFF. The CDR3 coding sequence is TGTGCCACCAGCAGAGCCTGGGACAGGGGGAACACTGAAGCTTTCTTT.

The chain links TRBV7-2 to TRBJ2-7; TRBD1 matches at 8 bases. The CDR3 is 17 residues long. The V gene's germline CDR1 is SGHTA and CDR2 FQGNSA. Trimming removed 5 bases from V and 1 base from J; junction bases left unmatched: 13. The CDR3 loop is CASSREAGTGLSYEQYF. The CDR3 nucleotides are TGTGCCAGCAGCCGCGAGGCAGGGACAGGTTTGTCCTACGAGCAGTACTTC.

This clonotype was counted at least ten times. This chain links TRBV6-2 or TRBV6-3 with TRBJ2-1; 10 nucleotides agree with TRBD2. The CDR3 totals 15 residues. Germline values: CDR1 MNHEY, CDR2 SVGEGT. V trimming: 6 bases; J trimming: 4 bases; junction bases outside the gene matches: 6. The CDR3 loop reads CASRPTSGIYNEQFF. In DNA, the CDR3 is TGTGCCAGCAGGCCAACTAGCGGGATTTACAATGAGCAGTTCTTC.

The sample holds many counts of this clonotype. V and J are TRBV7-2 and TRBJ2-1; 7 bases match TRBD2. The germline CDR1 and CDR2 sequences are SGHTA and FQGNSA. This CDR3 spans 15 amino acids. The trim removed 5 bases at V and 5 bases at J, leaving 9 bases unmatched. CDR3 in amino acids: CASSPSGRLDNEQFF. The CDR3, as DNA: TGTGCCAGCAGCCCCTCCGGGAGGCTCGACAATGAGCAGTTCTTC.

This clonotype was seen ten or more times. The rearrangement links TRBV5-8 to TRBJ2-1; D is possibly TRBD1 (6 bases). The CDR3 sequence is 12 residues long. V was trimmed by 4 bases and J by 15 bases, leaving 17 bases between them. The germline gives CDR1 SGHTS, CDR2 YDEGEE. For the CDR3, the DNA is TGTGCCAGCAGCACTAGTCAGGGGTTCCCGTTCTTC. It encodes CASSTSQGFPFF. The complete variable domain, with remaining parts taken from reference TRBV5-8 and TRBJ2-1, reads EAGVTQSPTHLIKTRGQQATLRCSPISGHTSVYWYQQALGLGLQFLLWYDEGEERNRGNFPPRFSGRQFPNYSSELNVNALELEDSALYLCASSTSQGFPFFGPGTRLTVL.

About this clonotype itself: A much larger clone lies one base from this, so it may be a read error. The rearrangement links TRBV12-3 or TRBV12-4 to TRBJ1-1; possibly TRBD1 for D (5 bases). CDR3 length: 14 amino acids. For the CDR3, the DNA is TGTGTCAGCAGTTGGGGGGTACGAGGCACTGAAGCTTTCTTT. It is translated as CVSSWGVRGTEAFF.

This clonotype came up a few times. This chain links TRBV28 with TRBJ1-2; maybe TRBD1 (6 bases). The CDR3 runs to 14 residues. The germline V gene has CDR1 MDHEN and CDR2 SYDVKM. V lost 3 bases and J 11 bases, leaving 19 bases between the germline ends. The CDR3: CASSFLGGRVRYTF. For the CDR3, the DNA is TGTGCCAGCAGTTTTCTAGGGGGGCGCGTAAGGTACACCTTC.

The V and J genes are TRBV12-3 or TRBV12-4 and TRBJ2-3; D ambiguous. Between the trimmed V and J ends, which lost 9 bases and 0 bases, there was a span of 19 bases. The CDR3 totals 16 residues. DNA for the CDR3: TGTGCCAGTTCCTCCTCCCGACTCCTCAGCACAGATACGCAGTATTTT. Translation gives CASSSSRLLSTDTQYF.

This clonotype was found many times. V is TRBV7-2 and J is TRBJ2-5; TRBD2 aligns across 11 bases. Germline loops: CDR1 SGHTA, CDR2 FQGNSA. Trimming cost V 5 bases and J 4 bases; bases outside gene matches: 9. This CDR3 spans 16 amino acids. The CDR3 region is CASSPILAGGGETQYF. The CDR3 bases are TGTGCCAGCAGCCCGATCCTAGCGGGGGGCGGAGAGACCCAGTACTTC.

This clonotype came up many times. The V call is TRBV10-3, the J call TRBJ1-5, with a possible D match to TRBD1 (5 bases). Trimming cost V 5 bases and J 1 base, with 12 bases left between them. Looked up from germline, CDR1 is ENHRY and CDR2 is SYGVKD. This CDR3 has 15 residues. CDR3 protein: CAISRQTGSNQPQHF. Written as DNA, the CDR3 is TGTGCCATCAGTAGACAGACGGGGAGCAATCAGCCCCAGCATTTT.

The CDR3, as DNA: TGTGCCAGCAGTTTAGGCCCTCCGCGCGGGGGGCGCTACAATGAGCAGTTCTTC. It translates to CASSLGPPRGGRYNEQFF. J is TRBJ2-1 and V is TRBV28, with 8 bases aligning to TRBD2. This CDR3 spans 18 amino acids. Trimming at V came to 2 bases and at J to 3 bases, leaving 12 bases not matched to a gene. The germline gives CDR1 MDHEN, CDR2 SYDVKM.

There are many counts of this clonotype. The chain couples TRBV9 to TRBJ1-1; D not resolved. There are 13 residues in the CDR3. Germline loops: CDR1 SGDLS, CDR2 YYNGEE. Trimming cost V 8 bases and J 1 base, with 12 bases left between them. As DNA, the CDR3 is TGTGCCAGTTCCGACATGCCGAACACTGAAGCTTTCTTT. Protein product: CASSDMPNTEAFF.

CDR3 sequence reads: CASSSRAGPIVYEQYF. The DNA of the CDR3 is TGTGCCAGCAGCTCACGCGCAGGACCAATTGTATACGAGCAGTACTTC. The rearrangement joins TRBV5-5 to TRBJ2-7; the D is unclear. This CDR3 is built from 16 residues. Germline V lookup: CDR1 SGHKS, CDR2 YYEKEE (reference sequence). V dropped 3 bases and J dropped 4 bases, with 20 bases sitting between them.

In this sample, this clonotype turned up many times. The gene calls are TRBV27 and TRBJ1-2; D is uncertain. Trimming removed 2 bases at V and 2 bases at J, with 9 bases between. The CDR3 totals 14 residues. Germline V gene lookup returns CDR1 MNHEY and CDR2 SMNVEV (reference sequence). The CDR3 sequence: CASSLGPLNYGYTF. The CDR3, as DNA: TGTGCCAGCAGTTTAGGGCCCCTAAACTATGGCTACACCTTC.

In this sample, this clonotype turned up many times. The chain has TRBV6-5 and TRBJ2-7, with a weak D call TRBD1 (6 bases). V gave up 0 bases and J gave up 5 bases, with 14 bases separating them. The CDR3 is 15 amino acids. Germline V gives CDR1 MNHEY, CDR2 SVGAGI. Here the CDR3 reads CASSYSVQGRNEQYF. The DNA of the CDR3 is TGTGCCAGCAGTTACTCGGTGCAGGGGAGAAACGAGCAGTACTTC.

The V and J genes are TRBV14 and TRBJ1-1, with 8 bases lining up with TRBD1. Germline CDR1 reads SGHDN; CDR2 reads FVKESK. Trimming cost V 3 bases and J 11 bases; bases outside gene matches: 8. CDR3 length: 13 residues. The CDR3 here is CASSHNPGGSAFF. The CDR3 nucleotides are TGTGCCAGCAGCCACAACCCAGGGGGCTCGGCTTTCTTT. Supplemented by reference TRBV14 and TRBJ1-1, the full variable domain reads EAGVTQFPSHSVIEKGQTVTLRCDPISGHDNLYWYRRVMGKEIKFLLHFVKESKQDESGMPNNRFLAERTGGTYSTLKVQPAELEDSGVYFCASSHNPGGSAFFGQGTRLTVV.

This clonotype was picked up many times. This CDR3 reads CASGPGGTGELFF. CDR3 bases: TGTGCCAGCGGCCCGGGAGGCACCGGGGAGCTGTTTTTT. This chain joins TRBV2 and TRBJ2-2; 7 bases agree with TRBD2. This CDR3 contains 13 residues. Trimming at V came to 8 bases and at J to 4 bases, leaving 4 bases not matched to a gene. Germline V gene data show CDR1 as SNHLY and CDR2 as FYNNEI.

The table lists this clonotype with many counts. The chain is built from TRBV7-2 and TRBJ2-7, with D tentatively TRBD2 (5 bases). With 5 bases removed from V and 3 bases from J, the gap between germline ends came to 17 bases. The CDR3 loop spans 15 amino acids. Germline CDR1 reads SGHTA; CDR2 reads FQGNSA. As DNA, the CDR3 is TGTGCCAGCAGCATGCAGCCGGGGTCTCGCTACGAGCAGTACTTC. Its translation is CASSMQPGSRYEQYF.

This clonotype was seen only a few times. The J gene is TRBJ1-4, the V gene TRBV12-3 or TRBV12-4; possible D gene TRBD1, 6 bases. Between the trimmed V and J ends, which lost 6 bases and 8 bases, there was a span of 16 bases. The CDR3 spans 14 residues. The CDR3 region is CASRQTGTQEKLFF. CDR3 nucleotide sequence: TGTGCCAGCAGACAAACCGGGACACAAGAAAAACTGTTTTTT.

This clonotype was recorded at least ten times. The chain employs TRBV18 and TRBJ2-5, with D possibly being TRBD2 (6 bases). V was clipped by 3 bases and J by 4 bases, with 15 bases between them. Germline V gene data show CDR1 as KGHSH and CDR2 as LQKENI. CDR3 length: 15 amino acids. CDR3 DNA: TGTGCCAGCTCACCCCCACGGGGAGGAGGAGAGACCCAGTACTTC. It is translated as CASSPPRGGGETQYF.

V and J are TRBV20-1 and TRBJ2-3; D call uncertain. The V gene lost 7 bases and the J gene lost 3 bases, with 14 bases spanning the gap. Per germline, CDR1 DFQATT and CDR2 SNEGSKA (reference sequence). The length of the CDR3 is 13 residues. For the CDR3, the DNA is TGCAGTGTCAGTGAGAGTGTGACAGATACGCAGTATTTT. Protein: CSVSESVTDTQYF.

The table lists this clonotype with many counts. In DNA, the CDR3 is TGCGCCAGCAGTGAGTCGGGGGCATACAATGAGCAGTTCTTC. Translation: CASSESGAYNEQFF. The rearrangement links TRBV10-1 to TRBJ2-1, with D perhaps matching TRBD1 (6 bases). This CDR3 has 14 amino acids. The germline gives CDR1 WNHNN, CDR2 SYGVQD (reference sequence). V was shortened by 0 bases and J by 4 bases, with 7 bases between the two germline ends.

This clonotype was counted at least ten times. This chain joins TRBV3-1 and TRBJ2-1; no clear D. This CDR3 is built from 15 residues. Germline V gene sequence: CDR1 LGHDT, CDR2 YNNKEL (reference sequence). Trimming pared 0 bases from V and 9 bases from J, leaving 15 bases between. The CDR3 bases are TGTGCCAGCAGCCAAGATCCCTCCTGGTACGGTGAGCAGTTCTTC. Protein product: CASSQDPSWYGEQFF.

This clonotype was seen ten or more times. The chain has TRBV18 and TRBJ1-1, with D hard to call. Germline CDR1 KGHSH, CDR2 LQKENI. Trimming removed 2 bases at V and 1 base at J, with 14 bases between. This CDR3 is built from 16 residues. The CDR3, as DNA: TGTGCCAGCTCACCAACAGCTCCTATTTCGAACACTGAAGCTTTCTTT. It is translated as CASSPTAPISNTEAFF.

Many counts were recorded for this clonotype. The chain is built from TRBV18 and TRBJ1-1, with 10 positions matching TRBD1. Trimming removed 3 bases from V and 3 bases from J; junction bases left unmatched: 4. CDR3 length: 15 amino acids. Germline CDR1 reads KGHSH; CDR2 reads LQKENI. Here the CDR3 DNA reads TGTGCCAGCTCACCGCCGGGACAGGGGTACACTGAAGCTTTCTTT. Translated: CASSPPGQGYTEAFF.